One sample yielded the 12 T cell receptor beta chains listed below, sequenced in a study of shared clonotypes between healthy human individuals. Sequencing was performed with immunoSEQ multiplex PCR; in TCRdb, only in-frame clones are kept and a portion is missing. The table records about 690,000 clones, about 90% of them present only once. The sequencing input was memory CD8+ T cells from PBMCs. Subset specified: CD45RO+ cells pooled with CCR7-negative TemRA cells. These receptors originate from a man between 18 and 35 years old in good health. Some clones in this sample may be carry-over from other donors' samples.

V is TRBV7-9 and J is TRBJ1-1; D uncertain. Germline CDR1 and CDR2: SEHNR and FQNEAQ (reference sequence). The CDR3 covers 13 residues. V lost 2 bases and J lost 2, with 6 bases in between. CDR3 coding DNA: TGTGCCAGCAGCTTAACGGATAACACTGAAGCTTTCTTT. Amino acids: CASSLTDNTEAFF.

The genes are TRBV7-2 and TRBJ1-3, with D maybe TRBD1 (5 bases). Germline CDR1 SGHTA, CDR2 FQGNSA. V was trimmed by 1 base and J by 2 bases, leaving 6 bases between them. The CDR3 is 14 amino acids. CDR3 nucleotides: TGTGCCAGCAGCTTAGGAGGGGCTGGAAACACCATATATTTT. As protein: CASSLGGAGNTIYF.

This clone came up a few times. This chain uses TRBV29-1 with TRBJ1-1, with unresolved D. V was trimmed by 4 bases and J by 8 bases, leaving 8 bases between them. This CDR3 has 10 amino acids. Germline assignment: CDR1 SQVTM and CDR2 ANQGSEA. DNA of the CDR3: TGCAGCGTTGTGGTATTCGAAGCTTTCTTT. Protein product: CSVVVFEAFF.

The gene calls are TRBV6-5 and TRBJ1-2; D unclear. The V end was cut by 8 bases, the J end by 8 bases, with 21 bases between. The CDR3 is 14 amino acids. Germline lookup yields CDR1 MNHEY and CDR2 SVGAGI. CDR3 nucleotides: TGTGCCAGCCTTGGGTATGACGACGGTGGGGGCTACACCTTC. This gives the protein CASLGYDDGGGYTF.

The chain has TRBV28 and TRBJ2-5; D may be TRBD1 or TRBD2 (6 bases each). The germline V gene has CDR1 MDHEN and CDR2 SYDVKM. The CDR3 runs to 15 residues. V was clipped by 3 bases and J by 1 base, with 12 bases between them. The chain's CDR3 is CASSLPWGAQETQYF. DNA of the CDR3: TGTGCCAGCAGTTTGCCGTGGGGGGCCCAAGAGACCCAGTACTTC.

V usage is TRBV10-3 and J usage is TRBJ2-7; 7 bases are shared with TRBD1. Per germline, CDR1 ENHRY and CDR2 SYGVKD. CDR3 size: 13 residues. The V gene end was trimmed by 6 bases and the J gene end by 3 bases; junction bases not matched to a gene: 5. CDR3 region: CAISLGQSYEQYF. The CDR3, as DNA: TGTGCCATCAGCTTGGGACAGAGCTACGAGCAGTACTTC.

This clone was counted ten times or more. The chain couples TRBV5-1 to TRBJ2-6; D possibly matches TRBD1 or TRBD2 (5 bases each). CDR3 size: 14 residues. V lost 4 bases and J lost 10, with 15 bases in between. Germline V gives CDR1 SGHRS, CDR2 YFSETQ. DNA of the CDR3: TGCGCCAGCAGCCCGGGGACGGATGTTAACGTCCTGACTTTC. Protein: CASSPGTDVNVLTF. Full variable domain (rest looked up from reference TRBV5-1 and TRBJ2-6): KAGVTQTPRYLIKTRGQQVTLSCSPISGHRSVSWYQQTPGQGLQFLFEYFSETQRNKGNFPGRFSGRQFSNSRSEMNVSTLELGDSALYLCASSPGTDVNVLTFGAGSRLTVL.

This clone occurred once. This chain uses TRBV13 with TRBJ2-7, with TRBD2 matching over 9 bases. Germline CDR1 and CDR2: PRHDT and FYEKMQ (reference sequence). The V and J ends lost 2 bases and 0 bases, in that order; junction bases with no gene match: 2. The CDR3 totals 15 residues. The CDR3 coding sequence is TGTGCCAGCAGCTTATTAGCGGGAGTCTCCTACGAGCAGTACTTC. Its translation is CASSLLAGVSYEQYF.

This sequence joins TRBV9 and TRBJ2-1, with TRBD2 matching 9 bases. This CDR3 has 17 amino acids. Germline values: CDR1 SGDLS, CDR2 YYNGEE. With V trimmed by 4 bases and J by 6 bases, 14 bases remained unmatched. This CDR3 reads CASSPYGASGNGNEQFF. The CDR3 DNA follows: TGTGCCAGCAGCCCCTATGGGGCTAGCGGGAACGGCAATGAGCAGTTCTTC.

This sequence joins TRBV14 and TRBJ2-5; no clear D gene. The germline V and J ends were trimmed by 0 bases and 1 base, with 9 bases remaining between them. This CDR3 has 15 amino acids. CDR1 is SGHDN, CDR2 FVKESK, per germline. In DNA, the CDR3 is TGTGCCAGCAGCCAAGATTGGGTTCCCCAAGAGACCCAGTACTTC. Amino acid sequence: CASSQDWVPQETQYF.

The chain links TRBV9 to TRBJ2-2; 7 bases are shared with TRBD2. This CDR3 has 15 residues. Germline values: CDR1 SGDLS, CDR2 YYNGEE. The trim removed 6 bases at V and 7 bases at J, leaving 12 bases unmatched. This chain's CDR3 is CASTLIKGRGGELFF. CDR3 nucleotide sequence: TGTGCCAGCACCCTCATTAAAGGGAGGGGCGGGGAGCTGTTTTTT.

V usage is TRBV23-1 and J usage is TRBJ1-5, with unresolved D. TRBV23-1 is reported as an ORF; its role is uncertain. This CDR3 spans 14 amino acids. Between the trimmed V and J ends, which lost 0 bases and 7 bases, there was a span of 10 bases. The CDR3 loop reads CASSQSYVAQPQHF. The CDR3 DNA is TGCGCCAGCAGTCAATCGTACGTTGCGCAGCCCCAGCATTTT.